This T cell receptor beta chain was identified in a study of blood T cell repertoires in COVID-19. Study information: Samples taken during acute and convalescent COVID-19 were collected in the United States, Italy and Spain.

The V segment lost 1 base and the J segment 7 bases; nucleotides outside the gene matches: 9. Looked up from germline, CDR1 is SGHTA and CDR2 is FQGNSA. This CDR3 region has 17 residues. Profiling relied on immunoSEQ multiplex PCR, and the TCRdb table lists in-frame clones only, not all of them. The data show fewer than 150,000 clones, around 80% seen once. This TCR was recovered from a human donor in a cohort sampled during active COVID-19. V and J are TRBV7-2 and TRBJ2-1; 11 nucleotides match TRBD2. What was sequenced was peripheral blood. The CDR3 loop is CASSLVWYRLAGNEQFF. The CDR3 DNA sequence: TGTGCCAGCAGCTTAGTCTGGTATCGACTAGCGGGAAATGAGCAGTTCTTC.